This entry describes one TCR beta chain. The antigen is undetermined. Repertoires were generated with immunoSEQ multiplex PCR, while TCRdb's copy carries only in-frame clones and drops some. Of over 200,000 clones in the sample, 90% were seen once. Trimming removed 4 bases at V and 4 bases at J, with 12 bases between. CDR3 length: 14 residues. Per germline, CDR1 SGHTS and CDR2 YDEGEE. The sample is drawn from a study of cytomegalovirus exposure and HLA in healthy donors. Findings of the study overall: The listing of some 170 TCR beta chains classed them as cytomegalovirus-associated. Generally TCR sequences proved uncommon, though certain public TCRs appeared in numerous donors.

The donors were in the approximately 120-subject validation cohort; that cohort was separate from the roughly 730-subject first cohort. Sequences were obtained from PBMCs. J is TRBJ1-5 and V is TRBV5-8; TRBD1 might be the D (5 bases). This TCR derives from a woman aged 18-29 years in good health and CMV-seronegative. DNA for the CDR3: TGTGCCAGCAGCCGAGGACATATTAATCAGCCCCAGCATTTT. This translates into CASSRGHINQPQHF.